The 3 T cell receptor beta chains below all came from one sample that was sequenced in a study of human T cells and chemical hapten exposure (dated by TCRdb to the early 2020s). The time point label, read with the paper, signifies: patch test 1, 2 weeks after DPC sensitization. Sample treatment or condition, as interpreted from the label and publication: therapeutic diphenylcyclopropenone sensitization with weekly scalp DPC. Library generation was performed with RACE. The sequencer listed for this sample is NextSeq 500. TCRdb reran the public reads through fastp at Q25 and MiXCR, keeping productive beta chains. For every CDR3 protein sequence, its rows merge into one entry that carries the most common genes and DNA. Across this sample there are about 340,000 distinct CDR3 sequences, with approximately 6.3% seen only once. The ten largest clones take up 8.4% of the sample. The material sequenced was whole blood, taken in connection with sensitization to the hapten diphenylcyclopropenone (DPC). These receptors were collected from a woman younger than 30 with alopecia areata. Some clones in this sample may be carry-over from other donors' samples.

This rearrangement joins TRBV10-3 to TRBJ2-5, with 9 positions matching TRBD2. This CDR3 is built from 13 residues. Germline-derived CDR1 and CDR2 are ENHRY and SYGVKD. V lost 10 bases and J lost 2; bases outside the gene matches: 5. The CDR3 sequence: CATHAGGQETQYF. CDR3 sequence (DNA): TGTGCCACTCACGCGGGGGGGCAAGAGACCCAGTACTTC.

The chain is built from TRBV21-1 and TRBJ2-3; no DNA check was done on the table's D call, TRBD2. TRBV21-1 is shown as a pseudogene. This CDR3 contains 17 residues. CDR3 nucleotides: TGTGCCAGCAGCAAAATAATCGGGACTAGGCCCACAGATACGCAGTATTTT. This gives the protein CASSKIIGTRPTDTQYF.

This clonotype was picked up many times. The rearrangement links TRBV12-3 or TRBV12-4 to TRBJ1-5; no reliable D call. This CDR3 spans 14 amino acids. V lost 5 bases to trimming and J lost 2 bases, with 10 bases between them. CDR3 bases: TGTGCCAGCAGTCCGGTCTATGGCAATCAGCCCCAGCATTTT. It specifies CASSPVYGNQPQHF.